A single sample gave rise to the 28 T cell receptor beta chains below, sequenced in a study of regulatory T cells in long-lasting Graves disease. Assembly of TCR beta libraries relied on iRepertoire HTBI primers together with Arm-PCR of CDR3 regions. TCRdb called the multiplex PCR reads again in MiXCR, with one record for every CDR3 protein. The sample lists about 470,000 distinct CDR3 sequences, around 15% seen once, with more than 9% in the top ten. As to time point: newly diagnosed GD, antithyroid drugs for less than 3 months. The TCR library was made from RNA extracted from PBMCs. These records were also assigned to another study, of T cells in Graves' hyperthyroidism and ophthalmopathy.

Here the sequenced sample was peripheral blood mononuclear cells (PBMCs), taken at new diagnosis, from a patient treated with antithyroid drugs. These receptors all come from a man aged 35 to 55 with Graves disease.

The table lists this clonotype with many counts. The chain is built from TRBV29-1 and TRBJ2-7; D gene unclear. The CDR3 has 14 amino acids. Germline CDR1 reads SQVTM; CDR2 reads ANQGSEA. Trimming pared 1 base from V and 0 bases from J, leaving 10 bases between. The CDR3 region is CSVEGGSNSYEQYF. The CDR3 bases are TGCAGCGTTGAAGGGGGAAGTAACTCCTACGAGCAGTACTTC.

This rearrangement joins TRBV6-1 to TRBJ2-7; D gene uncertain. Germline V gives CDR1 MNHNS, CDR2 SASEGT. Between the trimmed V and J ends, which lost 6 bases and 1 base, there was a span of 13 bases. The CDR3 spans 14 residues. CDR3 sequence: CASRPPGASYEQYF. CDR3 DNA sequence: TGTGCCAGCAGACCTCCAGGCGCGTCCTACGAGCAGTACTTC.

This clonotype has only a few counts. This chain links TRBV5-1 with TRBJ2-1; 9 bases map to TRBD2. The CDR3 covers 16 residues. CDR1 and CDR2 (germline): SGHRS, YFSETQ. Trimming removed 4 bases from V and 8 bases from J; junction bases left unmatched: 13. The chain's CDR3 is CASSRLAGRSRDEQFF. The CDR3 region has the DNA TGCGCCAGCAGCCGGCTAGCGGGGCGTTCGAGGGATGAGCAGTTCTTC.

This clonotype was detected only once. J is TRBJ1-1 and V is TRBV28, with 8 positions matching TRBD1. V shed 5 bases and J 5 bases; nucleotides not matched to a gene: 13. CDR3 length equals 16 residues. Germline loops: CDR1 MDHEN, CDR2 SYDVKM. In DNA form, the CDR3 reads TGTGCCAGCAGTCCCCCGGGGACAGGTACGGGGACTGAAGCTTTCTTT. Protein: CASSPPGTGTGTEAFF.

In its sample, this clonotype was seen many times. CDR3 sequence reads: CASSGQGAGYEQYF. CDR3 bases: TGTGCCAGCAGTGGACAGGGGGCTGGGTACGAGCAGTACTTC. The genes are TRBV2 and TRBJ2-7, with 10 nucleotides matching TRBD1. J lost 4 bases, V lost 4 bases, and 4 bases had no gene match. The CDR3 spans 14 residues. Germline lookup yields CDR1 SNHLY and CDR2 FYNNEI.

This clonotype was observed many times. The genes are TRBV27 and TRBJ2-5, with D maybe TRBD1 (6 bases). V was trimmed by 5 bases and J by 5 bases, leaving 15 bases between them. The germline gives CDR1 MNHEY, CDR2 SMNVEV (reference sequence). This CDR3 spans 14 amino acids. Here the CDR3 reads CASSGDRWLETQYF. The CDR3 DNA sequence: TGTGCCAGCAGTGGAGACAGGTGGCTGGAGACCCAGTACTTC.

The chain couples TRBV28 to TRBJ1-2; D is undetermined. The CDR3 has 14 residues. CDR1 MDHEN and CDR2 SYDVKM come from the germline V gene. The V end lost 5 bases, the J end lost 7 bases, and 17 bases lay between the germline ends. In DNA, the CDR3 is TGTGCCAGCAGTACTTACCCCCCCCTCAGTGGCTACACCTTC. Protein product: CASSTYPPLSGYTF.

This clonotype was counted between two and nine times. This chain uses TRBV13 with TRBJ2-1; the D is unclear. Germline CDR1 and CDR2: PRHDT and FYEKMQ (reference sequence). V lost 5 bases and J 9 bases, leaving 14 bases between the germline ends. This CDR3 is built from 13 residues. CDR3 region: CASSLDQRFEQFF. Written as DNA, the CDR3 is TGTGCCAGCAGCCTGGACCAGCGCTTTGAGCAGTTCTTC.

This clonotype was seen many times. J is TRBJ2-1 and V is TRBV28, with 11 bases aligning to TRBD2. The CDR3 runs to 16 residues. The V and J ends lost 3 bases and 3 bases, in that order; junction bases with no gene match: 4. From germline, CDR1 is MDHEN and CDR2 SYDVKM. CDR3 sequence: CASSFETSGNYNEQFF. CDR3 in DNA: TGTGCCAGCAGTTTCGAGACTAGCGGGAACTACAATGAGCAGTTCTTC.

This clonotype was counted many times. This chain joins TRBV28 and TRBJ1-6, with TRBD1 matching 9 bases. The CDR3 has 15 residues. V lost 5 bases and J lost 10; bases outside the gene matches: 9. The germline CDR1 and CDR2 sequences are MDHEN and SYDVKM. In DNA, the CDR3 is TGTGCCAGCAGTCGGGACAGGGCTCCCTCGTCACCCCTCCACTTT. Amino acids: CASSRDRAPSSPLHF.

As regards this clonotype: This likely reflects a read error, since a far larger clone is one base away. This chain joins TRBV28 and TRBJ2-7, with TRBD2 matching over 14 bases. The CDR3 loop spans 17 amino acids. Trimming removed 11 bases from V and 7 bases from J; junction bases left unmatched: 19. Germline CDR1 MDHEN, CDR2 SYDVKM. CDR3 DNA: TGTGCCGTGGAGAAAGTCCGCGGGACTAGCGGGAGAGAGGAGCAGTACTTC. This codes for CAVEKVRGTSGREEQYF.

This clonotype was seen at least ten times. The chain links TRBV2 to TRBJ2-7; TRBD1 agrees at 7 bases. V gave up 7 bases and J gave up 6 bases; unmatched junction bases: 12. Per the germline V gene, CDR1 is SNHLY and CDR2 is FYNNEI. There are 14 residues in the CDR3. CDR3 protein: CASMIDRVSGEQYF. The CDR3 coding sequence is TGTGCCAGCATGATAGACAGGGTTAGTGGCGAGCAGTACTTC.

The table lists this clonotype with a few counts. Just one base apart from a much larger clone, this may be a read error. Here the CDR3 reads CASSFIAEGYEQYF. The CDR3 DNA reads as TGTGCCAGCAGCTTTATCGCAGAGGGCTACGAGCAGTACTTC. The V call is TRBV5-6, the J call TRBJ2-7; weak D call: TRBD2 (5 bases). Germline loops: CDR1 SGHDT, CDR2 YYEEEE. Trimming took 2 bases from V and 3 from J, leaving 12 bases between them. CDR3 size: 14 residues.

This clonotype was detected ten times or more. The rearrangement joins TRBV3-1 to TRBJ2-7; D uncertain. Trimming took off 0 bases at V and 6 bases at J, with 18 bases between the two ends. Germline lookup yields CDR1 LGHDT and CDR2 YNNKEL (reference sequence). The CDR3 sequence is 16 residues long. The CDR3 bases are TGTGCCAGCAGCCAAGATACTATCCAGACTTTAGGCGAGCAGTACTTC. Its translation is CASSQDTIQTLGEQYF.

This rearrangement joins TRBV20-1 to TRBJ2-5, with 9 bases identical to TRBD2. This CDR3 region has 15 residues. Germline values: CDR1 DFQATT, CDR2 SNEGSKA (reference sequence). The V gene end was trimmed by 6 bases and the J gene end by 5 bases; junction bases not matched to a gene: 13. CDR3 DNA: TGCAGTGCAAATAGCGGGAGAAGTAGGGGGGAGACCCAGTACTTC. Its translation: CSANSGRSRGETQYF.

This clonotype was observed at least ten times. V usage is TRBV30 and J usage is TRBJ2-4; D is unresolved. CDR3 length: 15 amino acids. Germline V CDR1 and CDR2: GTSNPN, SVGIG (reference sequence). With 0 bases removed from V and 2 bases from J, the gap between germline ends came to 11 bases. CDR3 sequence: CAWSVPRVTKNIQYF. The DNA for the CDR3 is TGTGCCTGGAGTGTACCCCGGGTAACCAAAAACATTCAGTACTTC. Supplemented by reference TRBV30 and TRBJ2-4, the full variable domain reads SQTIHQWPATLVQPVGSPLSLECTVEGTSNPNLYWYRQAAGRGLQLLFYSVGIGQISSEVPQNLSASRPQDRQFILSSKKLLLSDSGFYLCAWSVPRVTKNIQYFGAGTRLSVL.

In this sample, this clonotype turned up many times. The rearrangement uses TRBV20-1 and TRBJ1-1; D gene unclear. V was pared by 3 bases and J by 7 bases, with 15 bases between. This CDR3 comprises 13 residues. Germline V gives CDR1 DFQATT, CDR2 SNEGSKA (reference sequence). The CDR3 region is CSASQAANGEAFF. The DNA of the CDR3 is TGCAGTGCTAGCCAGGCTGCGAACGGTGAAGCTTTCTTT.

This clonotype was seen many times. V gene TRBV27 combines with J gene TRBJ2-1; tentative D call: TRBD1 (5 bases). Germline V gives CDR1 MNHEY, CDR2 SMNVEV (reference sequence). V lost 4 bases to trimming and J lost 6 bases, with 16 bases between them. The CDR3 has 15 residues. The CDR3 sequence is CASSSFDRGSNEQFF. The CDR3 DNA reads TGTGCCAGCAGTTCCTTCGATAGGGGATCCAATGAGCAGTTCTTC.

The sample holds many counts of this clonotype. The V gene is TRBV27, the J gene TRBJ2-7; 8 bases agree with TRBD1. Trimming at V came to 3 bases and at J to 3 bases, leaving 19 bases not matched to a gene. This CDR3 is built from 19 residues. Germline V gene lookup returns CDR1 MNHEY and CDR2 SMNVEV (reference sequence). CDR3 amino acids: CASSFGSKNDRGRNYEQYF. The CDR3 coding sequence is TGTGCCAGCAGTTTTGGTTCAAAAAATGACAGGGGACGAAACTACGAGCAGTACTTC.

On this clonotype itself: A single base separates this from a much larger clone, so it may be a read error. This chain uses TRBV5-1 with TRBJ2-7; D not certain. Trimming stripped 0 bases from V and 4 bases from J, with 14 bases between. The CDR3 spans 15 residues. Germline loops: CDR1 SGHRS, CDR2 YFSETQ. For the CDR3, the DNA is TGCGCCAGCAGCTTGGTTCCGACTGAACCTTACGAGCAGTACTTC. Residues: CASSLVPTEPYEQYF.

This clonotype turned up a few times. The CDR3 region is CASSVVGGPGNTIYF. In DNA, the CDR3 is TGTGCCAGCAGCGTAGTTGGGGGCCCTGGAAACACCATATATTTT. This rearrangement joins TRBV9 to TRBJ1-3, with a possible D match to TRBD1 (6 bases). Trimming shortened V by 0 bases and J by 2 bases, and 9 bases separated the two germline ends. The length of the CDR3 is 15 residues. Germline V lookup: CDR1 SGDLS, CDR2 YYNGEE.

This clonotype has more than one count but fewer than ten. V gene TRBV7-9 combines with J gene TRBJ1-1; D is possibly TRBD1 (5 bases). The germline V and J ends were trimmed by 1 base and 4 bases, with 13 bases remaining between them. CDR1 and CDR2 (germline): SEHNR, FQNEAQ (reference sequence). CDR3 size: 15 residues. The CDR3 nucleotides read TGTGCCAGCAGCTTAGAAGGGGAGGGGCGCACTGAAGCTTTCTTT. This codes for CASSLEGEGRTEAFF.

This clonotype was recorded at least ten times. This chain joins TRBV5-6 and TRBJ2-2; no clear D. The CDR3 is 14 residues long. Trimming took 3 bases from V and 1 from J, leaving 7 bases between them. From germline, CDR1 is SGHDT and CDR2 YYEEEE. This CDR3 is CASSSLLNTGELFF. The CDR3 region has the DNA TGTGCCAGCAGCTCACTCTTGAACACCGGGGAGCTGTTTTTT.

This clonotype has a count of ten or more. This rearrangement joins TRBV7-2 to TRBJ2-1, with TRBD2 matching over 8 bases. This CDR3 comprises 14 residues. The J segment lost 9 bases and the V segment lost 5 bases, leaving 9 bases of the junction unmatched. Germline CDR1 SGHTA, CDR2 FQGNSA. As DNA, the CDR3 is TGTGCCAGCAGCCCTGGGAGCGGGAGAGGTGAGCAGTTCTTC. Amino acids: CASSPGSGRGEQFF.

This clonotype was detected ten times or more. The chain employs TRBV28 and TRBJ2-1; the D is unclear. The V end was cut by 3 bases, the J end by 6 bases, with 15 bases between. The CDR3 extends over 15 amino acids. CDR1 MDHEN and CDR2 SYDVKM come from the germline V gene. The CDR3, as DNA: TGTGCCAGCAGTTTGATCCCCTCGTTGGGCAATGAGCAGTTCTTC. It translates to CASSLIPSLGNEQFF. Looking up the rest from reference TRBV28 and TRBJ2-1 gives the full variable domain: DVKVTQSSRYLVKRTGEKVFLECVQDMDHENMFWYRQDPGLGLRLIYFSYDVKMKEKGDIPEGYSVSREKKERFSLILESASTNQTSMYLCASSLIPSLGNEQFFGPGTRLTVL.

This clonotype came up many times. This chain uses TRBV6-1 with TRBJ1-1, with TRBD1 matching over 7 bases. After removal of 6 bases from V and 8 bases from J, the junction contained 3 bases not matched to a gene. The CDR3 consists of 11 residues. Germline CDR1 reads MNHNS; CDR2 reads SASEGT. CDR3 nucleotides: TGTGCCAGCAGCTCGACAGGGGAAGCTTTCTTT. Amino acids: CASSSTGEAFF.

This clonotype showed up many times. The CDR3 sequence: CAWSEGTYEQYF. The CDR3 nucleotides are TGTGCCTGGAGTGAGGGAACCTACGAGCAGTACTTC. The chain joins TRBV30 to TRBJ2-7; D unresolved. Germline assignment: CDR1 GTSNPN and CDR2 SVGIG (reference sequence). V lost 1 base and J lost 2, with 6 bases in between. The CDR3 loop spans 12 amino acids.

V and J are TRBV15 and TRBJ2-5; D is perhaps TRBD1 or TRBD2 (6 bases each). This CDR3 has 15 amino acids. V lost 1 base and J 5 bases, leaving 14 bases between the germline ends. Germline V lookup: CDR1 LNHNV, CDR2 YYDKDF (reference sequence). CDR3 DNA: TGTGCCACCAGCAGAGCTCCAACAGGGAGGGAGACCCAGTACTTC. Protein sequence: CATSRAPTGRETQYF.